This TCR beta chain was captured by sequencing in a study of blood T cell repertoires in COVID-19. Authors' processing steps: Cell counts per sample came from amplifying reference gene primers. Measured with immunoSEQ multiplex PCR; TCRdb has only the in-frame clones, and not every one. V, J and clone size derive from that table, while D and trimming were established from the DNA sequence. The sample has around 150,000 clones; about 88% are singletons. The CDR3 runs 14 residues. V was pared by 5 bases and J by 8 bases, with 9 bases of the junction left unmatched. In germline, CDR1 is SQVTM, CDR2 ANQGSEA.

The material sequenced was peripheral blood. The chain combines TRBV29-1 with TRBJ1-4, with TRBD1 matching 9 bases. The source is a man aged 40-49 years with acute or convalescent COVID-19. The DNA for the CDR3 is TGCAGCGTTTCACAGGGGGCGGTTGGAGAAAAACTGTTTTTT. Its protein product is CSVSQGAVGEKLFF.